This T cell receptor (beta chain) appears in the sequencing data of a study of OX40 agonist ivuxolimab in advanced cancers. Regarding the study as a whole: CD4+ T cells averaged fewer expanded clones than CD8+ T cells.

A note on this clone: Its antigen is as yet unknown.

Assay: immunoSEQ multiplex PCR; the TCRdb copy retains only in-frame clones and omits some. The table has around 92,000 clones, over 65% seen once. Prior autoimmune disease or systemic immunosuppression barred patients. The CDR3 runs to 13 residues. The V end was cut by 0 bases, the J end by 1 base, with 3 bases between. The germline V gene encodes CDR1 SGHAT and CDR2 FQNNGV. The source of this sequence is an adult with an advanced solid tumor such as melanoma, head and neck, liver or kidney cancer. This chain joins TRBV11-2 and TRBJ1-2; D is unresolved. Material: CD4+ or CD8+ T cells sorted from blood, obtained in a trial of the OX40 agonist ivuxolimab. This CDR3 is CASSLENNYGYTF. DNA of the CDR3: TGTGCCAGCAGCTTAGAGAATAACTATGGCTACACCTTC.